This TCR beta chain was captured in a study of breast tumors, draining lymph nodes, adjacent tissues. General study points: Data fit most tumor T cells coming from lymph node, expanding in tumor. The lymph node origin of tumor T cells was framed as consistent with a hypothesis, not demonstrated. Luminal-like breast cancer showed significantly greater tumor-nontumor repertoire similarity than basal-like breast cancer did. Tumor TCR diversity was below lymph nodes but above nontumor tissue.

With regard to this clonotype: Its antigen is not known.

TCRdb processed the multiplex PCR reads anew with MiXCR; each CDR3 protein has one entry. The data contain about 100,000 distinct CDR3 sequences, around 21% of them seen just once; the ten biggest clones take up approximately 1.2%. Samples came from axillary lymph nodes draining the breast cancer. Trimming at V came to 0 bases and at J to 8 bases, leaving 8 bases not matched to a gene. Germline V gene data show CDR1 as MNHEY and CDR2 as SVGAGI. This CDR3 has 17 amino acids. The material sequenced was axillary lymph node tissue. The clonotype was recovered from a female donor with breast cancer. Some clones in this sample may be carry-over from other donors' samples. The J gene is TRBJ2-2, the V gene TRBV6-5; 11 nucleotides match TRBD1. This CDR3 reads CASSYSVWDRGAGELFF. The CDR3 DNA sequence: TGTGCCAGCAGTTACTCGGTCTGGGACAGGGGGGCAGGGGAGCTGTTTTTT.